Listed below are T cell receptor beta chains from one sample, sequenced in a study of radiotherapy plus CTLA-4 blockade in lung cancer. The data were produced by immunoSEQ multiplex PCR, yet TCRdb's version contains in-frame clones alone and is incomplete. The sample shows around 80,000 clones, roughly 80% of them seen only once. Specimen: peripheral blood, collected from a patient treated with radiotherapy plus ipilimumab. The receptor set was obtained from a human donor with non-small cell lung cancer who had stable disease on radiotherapy plus ipilimumab. Each CDR3 is given with its conserved first and last residue. Size is omitted from some rows. Given values are once, few, many or a class for expanded clones.

v_call clone_size cdr3_aa
TRBV9 - CASSVATGMGLSSYNEQFF
TRBV5-1 - CASSLVTINTGELFF
TRBV5-1 - CASSWREVPDNEQFF
TRBV7-5 once CVRSLRMGQYNSPLHF
TRBV30 - CAWTPGLLLEQETQYF
TRBV18 - CASSPPLARGTGELFF
TRBV5-1 - CASSSDRVGYTF
TRBV12-5 - CASGSRGIAFF
TRBV9 once CASSLLSGTANTGELFF
TRBV10-1 few CASSPGRGEQFF
TRBV6-1 once CASSESPGQASYEQYF
TRBV28 - CASSLLAGTPQPQHF
TRBV19 - CASSIQGGEQFF
TRBV2 - CASSREVAGARETQYF
TRBV7-2 - CASSLVAGVSYNEQFF
TRBV4-1 - CASSQGDGNTEAFF
TRBV6-5 - CASSSPGLAKETQYF
TRBV12-5 - CASGAGQRGETQYF
TRBV7-9 - CASSVGRDTQYF
TRBV7-2 - CASSKRDRVTDTQYF
TRBV7-3 - CASSFQTTGELFF
TRBV29-1 - CSVESVRRGETQYF
TRBV5-1 - CASSFQGSANTGELFF
TRBV7-9 - CASSLGDRNQPQHF
TRBV5-6 - CASSPYSGANVLTF
TRBV9 - CASSVIGVEELFF
TRBV15 - CATSRDSGYATIYF
TRBV30 - CAWRLRGAVRETQYF
TRBV7-3 - CASSLGQGRETEAFF
TRBV18 - CASSPRQATNEKLFF
TRBV9 - CASSGTGTGINTQYF
TRBV28 - CASSLSGLSYEQYF
TRBV19 - CASSFPTWRRTGDQPQHF